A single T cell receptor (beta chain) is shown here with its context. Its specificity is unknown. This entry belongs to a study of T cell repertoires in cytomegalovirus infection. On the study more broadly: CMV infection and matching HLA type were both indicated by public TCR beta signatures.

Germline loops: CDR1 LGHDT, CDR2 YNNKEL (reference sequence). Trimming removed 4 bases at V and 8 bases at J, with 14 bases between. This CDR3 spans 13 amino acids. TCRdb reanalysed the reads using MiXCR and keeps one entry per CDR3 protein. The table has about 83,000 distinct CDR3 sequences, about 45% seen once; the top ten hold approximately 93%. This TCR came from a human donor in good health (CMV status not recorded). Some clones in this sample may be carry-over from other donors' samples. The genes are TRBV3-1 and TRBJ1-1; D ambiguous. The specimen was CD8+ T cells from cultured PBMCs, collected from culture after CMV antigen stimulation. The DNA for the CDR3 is TGTGCCAGCAGCCTAACAGCGGGCAGGGAAGCTTTCTTT. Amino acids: CASSLTAGREAFF.